This T cell receptor beta chain was captured by sequencing in a study of a mutant IDH1 vaccine in newly diagnosed glioma. Whole-study context: The patients were given eight vaccinations, one each in weeks 1, 3, 5, 7, 11, 15, 19 and 23. Following radiotherapy alone, or alongside temozolomide cycles, vaccination was started after an interval of 4-6 weeks.

Time point noted: week 23, last vaccination. Vaccination used 300 ug of mutant IDH1 20-mer peptide per dose, with topical imiquimod. Tumors from donors were new WHO grade 3 or 4 IDH1-mutant astrocytomas with ATRX loss. Germline lookup yields CDR1 ENHRY and CDR2 SYGVKD. Trimming pared 5 bases from V and 2 bases from J, leaving 7 bases between. There are 14 residues in the CDR3. Repertoires were generated with immunoSEQ multiplex PCR, while TCRdb's copy carries only in-frame clones and drops some. Here the sample spans just under 45,000 clones, approximately 90% being singletons. As regards this clone: Its cognate antigen is unknown.

This clonotype was sampled from a man aged 45-65 years with glioma. V usage is TRBV10-3 and J usage is TRBJ2-6, with D possibly being TRBD1 (6 bases). The specimen was PBMCs, collected from a glioma patient whose treatment included an IDH1 peptide vaccine. In nucleotides, the CDR3 is TGTGCCATCAGTCCAGGGGCTGGGGCCAACGTCCTGACTTTC. Its translation is CAISPGAGANVLTF.